This T cell receptor (beta chain) is drawn from a study of OX40 agonist ivuxolimab in advanced cancers. The wider study: Intravenous ivuxolimab at 0.01 to 10 mg/kg was given to patients every 2 weeks. Each dose-escalation patient presented with hepatocellular carcinoma, melanoma, renal cell or head and neck cancer. Study-wide findings and caveats: More expanded clones were seen, on average, in CD8+ T cells than in CD4+. Expanded peripheral T-cell antigen specificity went undetermined.

The germline V gene encodes CDR1 SGHDT and CDR2 YYEEEE. The CDR3 length is 12 residues. V was clipped by 4 bases and J by 9 bases, with 11 bases between them. TCRdb's copy holds only in-frame clones and misses some; the assay was immunoSEQ multiplex PCR. The profile shows approximately 40,000 clones, roughly 90% of them singletons. Details on this clone: Antigen unknown.

This rearrangement joins TRBV5-6 to TRBJ2-1; the D is unclear. This TCR derives from an adult with an advanced solid tumor such as melanoma, head and neck, liver or kidney cancer. The material was CD4+ or CD8+ T cells sorted from blood, obtained in a trial of the OX40 agonist ivuxolimab. The CDR3 is CASSPATGEQFF. The CDR3 DNA sequence: TGTGCCAGCAGCCCTGCCACCGGTGAGCAGTTCTTC.